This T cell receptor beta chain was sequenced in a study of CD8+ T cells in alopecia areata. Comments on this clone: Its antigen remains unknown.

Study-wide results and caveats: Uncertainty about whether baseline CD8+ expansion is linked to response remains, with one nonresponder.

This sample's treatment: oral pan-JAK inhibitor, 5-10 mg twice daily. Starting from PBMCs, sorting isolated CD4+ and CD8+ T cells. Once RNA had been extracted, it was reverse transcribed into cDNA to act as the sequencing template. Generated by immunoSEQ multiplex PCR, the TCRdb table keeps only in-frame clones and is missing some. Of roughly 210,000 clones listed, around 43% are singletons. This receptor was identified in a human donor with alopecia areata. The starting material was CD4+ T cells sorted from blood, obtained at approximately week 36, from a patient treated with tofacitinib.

Here the CDR3 reads CASSESLANLREQYF. For the CDR3, the DNA is TGTGCCAGCAGTGAATCCCTAGCTAACCTTCGGGAGCAGTACTTC. The chain employs TRBV2 and TRBJ2-7; maybe TRBD2 (5 bases). The germline gives CDR1 SNHLY, CDR2 FYNNEI. This CDR3 spans 15 amino acids. Deletions cut 2 bases from V and 7 bases from J, with 18 bases between. The variable domain in full, with the rest retrieved from reference TRBV2 and TRBJ2-7, is EPEVTQTPSHQVTQMGQEVILRCVPISNHLYFYWYRQILGQKVEFLVSFYNNEISEKSEIFDDQFSVERPDGSNFTLKIRSTKLEDSAMYFCASSESLANLREQYFGPGTRLTVT.